This T cell receptor (beta chain) came from a study of shared clonotypes between healthy human individuals. Measured with immunoSEQ multiplex PCR; TCRdb has only the in-frame clones, and not every one. The data hold roughly 2.6 million clones, with around 90% observed a single time. This TCR derives from a man between 18 and 35 years old in good health. The sequenced sample was naive CD4+ T cells sorted from blood. Subset in this sample: CD45RA+ positively selected.

The CDR3 region has the DNA TGTGCCAGCAGCTTGTCAGGCGGGGACGACATTCAGTACTTC. Its protein product is CASSLSGGDDIQYF. The V call is TRBV5-4, the J call TRBJ2-4, with D possibly TRBD2 on 6 matching bases. Trimming took off 1 base at V and 8 bases at J, with 13 bases between the two ends. Looked up from germline, CDR1 is SGHNT and CDR2 is YYREEE (reference sequence). The CDR3 consists of 14 residues.